The present TCR beta chain was sequenced within a study of blood T cell repertoires in COVID-19 (dated by TCRdb to the early 2020s). Background for the entire study: Collaborator samples came from the United States, Italy and Spain and covered acute and convalescent phases of COVID-19. The prospective study material was composed of cDNA or gDNA derived from T cells, B-cell-depleted T cells, or PBMCs. Deeply sampled blood TCRbeta repertoires from subjects exposed to, actively infected with, or recovered from COVID-19 were included in the dataset. The repertoires were made available in a free public database intended to serve as a resource for research on the immune response to SARS-CoV-2. Samples came from the ongoing ImmuneRACE study (first 160 participants) plus 1,254 subjects from 6 global collaborators. Nearly every sample came with metadata listing a de-identified subject ID, COVID-19 status, age in years and sex. Where HLA class I and class II types were available, the types were taken from metadata supplied by the sample provider, not from assay-based typing.

Trimming removed 8 bases from V and 2 bases from J; the gene matches leave 12 bases unexplained. Sequences WSHSY (CDR1) and SAAADI (CDR2) are obtained from the germline V gene. The CDR3, cysteine through phenylalanine, is 15 amino acids long. This entry keeps only the CDR3 DNA: 45 bases, framed from base 1. To note about this clone: Its antigen remains unidentified. No base quality values were provided; no much bigger clone lies one nucleotide off.

Each collaborating institution followed its own protocols to collect whole blood in K2EDTA tubes. For TCRbeta analysis, collaborators shipped samples as frozen whole blood, isolated PBMCs, or DNA extracted from either of those sample types. The investigation overall reported the following: How much clinical and demographic metadata was included differed by source and by participant, and the metadata was provided uncurated.

The immunoSEQ Assay, a bias-controlled multiplex PCR, was used to amplify TCRbeta CDR3 regions from genomic DNA. On the authors' methods: Within the assay, amplification of reference gene primers was used to estimate how many nucleated cells each sample contained. To quantify the absolute abundance of each unique TCRbeta CDR3 rearrangement, sequence reads were collapsed and filtered. For each sample, productive Simpson clonality was calculated as the square root of Simpson's diversity index over productive rearrangements. TCRdb retrieved this table from immuneACCESS and kept in-frame rearrangements only. Not all clones are present; in checked studies, unresolved V genes account for under half, and no reason is known for the remainder. For V, J and clone size, that table is used; D and trimming come from the DNA. The sample data list 300,000 to 450,000 clones, and roughly 85% of these were observed just once. Roughly 3.6% of the sample comes from the top ten.

Material for sequencing was peripheral blood. Recombination joined TRBV10-2 with TRBJ2-7, with 7 bases aligning to TRBD1. The TCR originated in a woman aged 18-29 years with acute or convalescent COVID-19. The CDR3 loop reads CASEGWGTATYEQYF. The nucleotide sequence reads as follows: TGCGCCAGCGAGGGTTGGGGGACAGCAACCTACGAGCAGTACTTC.